The clone carrying this TCR beta chain ranks as medium-sized (0.01 to 0.1%). These data come from a study of control samples from healthy donors and cancer patients. The CDR3 runs to 13 residues. Trimming removed 10 bases from V and 2 bases from J, with 14 bases in between. The germline V gene encodes CDR1 MNHNY and CDR2 SVGAGI (reference sequence). Profiled with immunoSEQ multiplex PCR; TCRdb holds only in-frame clones, not every one. The sample yields some 70,000 clones, 75% to 85% seen once. The sequenced sample was blood. The chain has TRBV6-6 and TRBJ2-5, with a tentative D call TRBD2 (5 bases). This receptor was identified in a man in his sixties in good health. The CDR3 region has the DNA TGTGCCACCTCATCAACGGGGCAAGAGACCCAGTACTTC. The encoded protein is CATSSTGQETQYF.